This T cell receptor beta chain came from a study of shared clonotypes between healthy human individuals. The study, taken as a whole, reports: Sequencing depth was predicted to influence how clonotypes are shared among donors.

From CD4+ cells came CD45RA+ naive and CD45RA-negative memory subsets. The germline V and J ends were trimmed by 7 bases and 4 bases, with 20 bases remaining between them. Germline loops: CDR1 WSHSY, CDR2 SAAADI. This CDR3 has 15 residues. Notes on this clone: Its specificity is unknown.

Some clones are missing from TCRdb's copy, which holds only in-frame ones; the method was immunoSEQ multiplex PCR. The repertoire consists of 2 million to 3 million clones, with 85% to 95% occurring once and the leading ten covering roughly 0.14%. What was sequenced was naive CD4+ T cells sorted from blood. Subset given: CD45RA+ positively selected. The V and J genes are TRBV10-2 and TRBJ2-7, with D tentatively TRBD2 (6 bases). This receptor was obtained from a man between 18 and 29 years old in good health. The CDR3, as DNA: TGCGCCAGCATTTCCGGGTCCAGCGGGTTTTACGAGCAGTACTTC. As protein: CASISGSSGFYEQYF.